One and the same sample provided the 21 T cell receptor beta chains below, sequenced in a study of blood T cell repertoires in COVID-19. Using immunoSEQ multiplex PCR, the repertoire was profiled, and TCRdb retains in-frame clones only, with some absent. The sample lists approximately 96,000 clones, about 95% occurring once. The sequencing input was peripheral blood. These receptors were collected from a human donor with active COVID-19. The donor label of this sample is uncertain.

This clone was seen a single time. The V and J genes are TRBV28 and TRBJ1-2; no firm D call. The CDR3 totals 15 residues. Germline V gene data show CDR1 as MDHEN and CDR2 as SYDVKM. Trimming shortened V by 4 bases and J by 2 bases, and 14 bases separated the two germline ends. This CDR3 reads CASSSPALANYGYTF. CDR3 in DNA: TGTGCCAGCAGTTCCCCTGCTCTAGCGAACTATGGCTACACCTTC.

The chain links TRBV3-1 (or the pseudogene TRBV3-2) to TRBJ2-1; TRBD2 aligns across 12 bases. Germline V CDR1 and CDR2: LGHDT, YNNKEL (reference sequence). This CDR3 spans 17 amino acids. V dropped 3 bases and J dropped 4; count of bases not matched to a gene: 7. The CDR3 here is CASSHPGGTSGYNEQFF. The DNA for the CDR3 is TGTGCCAGCAGCCATCCGGGAGGGACTAGCGGGTACAATGAGCAGTTCTTC.

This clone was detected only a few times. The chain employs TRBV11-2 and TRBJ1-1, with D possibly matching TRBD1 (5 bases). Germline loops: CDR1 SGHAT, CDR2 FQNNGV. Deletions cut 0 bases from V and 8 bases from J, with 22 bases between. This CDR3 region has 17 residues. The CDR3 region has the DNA TGTGCCAGCAGCTTAGATTCAGATTTGTTCCGCCGACAGGAAGCTTTCTTT. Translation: CASSLDSDLFRRQEAFF.

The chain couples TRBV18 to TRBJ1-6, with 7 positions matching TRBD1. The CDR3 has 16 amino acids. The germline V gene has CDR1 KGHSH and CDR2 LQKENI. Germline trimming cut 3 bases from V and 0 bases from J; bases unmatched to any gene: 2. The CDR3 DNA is TGTGCCAGCTCACCGAGGGACAGCTCCTATAATTCACCCCTCCACTTT. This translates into CASSPRDSSYNSPLHF. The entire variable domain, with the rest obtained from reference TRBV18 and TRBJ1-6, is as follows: NAGVMQNPRHLVRRRGQEARLRCSPMKGHSHVYWYRQLPEEGLKFMVYLQKENIIDESGMPKERFSAEFPKEGPSILRIQQVVRGDSAAYFCASSPRDSSYNSPLHFGNGTRLTVT.

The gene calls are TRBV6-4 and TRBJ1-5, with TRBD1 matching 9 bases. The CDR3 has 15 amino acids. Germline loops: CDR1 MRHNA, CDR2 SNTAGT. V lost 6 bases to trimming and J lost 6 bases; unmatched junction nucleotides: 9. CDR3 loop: CASRGGDRVGQPQHF. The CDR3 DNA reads TGTGCCAGCAGGGGGGGGGACAGGGTTGGTCAGCCCCAGCATTTT.

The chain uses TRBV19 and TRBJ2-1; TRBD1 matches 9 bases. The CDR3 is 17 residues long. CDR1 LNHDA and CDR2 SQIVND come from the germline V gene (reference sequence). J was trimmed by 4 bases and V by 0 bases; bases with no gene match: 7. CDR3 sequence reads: CASSIDTRDRDYNEQFF. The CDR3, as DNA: TGTGCCAGTAGTATAGATACGCGGGACAGGGATTACAATGAGCAGTTCTTC.

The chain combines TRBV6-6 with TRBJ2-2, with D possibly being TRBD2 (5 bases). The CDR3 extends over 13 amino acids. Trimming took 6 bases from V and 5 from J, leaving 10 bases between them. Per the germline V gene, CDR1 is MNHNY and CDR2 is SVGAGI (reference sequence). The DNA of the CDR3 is TGTGCCAGCAGCGACCGGGGTACCGGGGAGCTGTTTTTT. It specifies CASSDRGTGELFF.

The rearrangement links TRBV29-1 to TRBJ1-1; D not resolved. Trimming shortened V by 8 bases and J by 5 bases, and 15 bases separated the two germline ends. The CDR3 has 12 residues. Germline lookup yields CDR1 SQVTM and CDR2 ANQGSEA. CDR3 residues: CSFAPLRTEAFF. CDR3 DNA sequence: TGCAGCTTTGCCCCATTGCGTACTGAAGCTTTCTTT. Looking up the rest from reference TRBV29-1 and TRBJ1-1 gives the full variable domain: SAVISQKPSRDICQRGTSLTIQCQVDSQVTMMFWYRQQPGQSLTLIATANQGSEATYESGFVIDKFPISRPNLTFSTLTVSNMSPEDSSIYLCSFAPLRTEAFFGQGTRLTVV.

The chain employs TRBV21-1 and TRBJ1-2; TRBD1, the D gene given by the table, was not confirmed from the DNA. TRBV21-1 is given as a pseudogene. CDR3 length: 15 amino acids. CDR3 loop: CASSKQRDRGPGYTF. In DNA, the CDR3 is TGTGCCAGCAGCAAACAGAGGGACAGGGGGCCTGGCTACACCTTC.

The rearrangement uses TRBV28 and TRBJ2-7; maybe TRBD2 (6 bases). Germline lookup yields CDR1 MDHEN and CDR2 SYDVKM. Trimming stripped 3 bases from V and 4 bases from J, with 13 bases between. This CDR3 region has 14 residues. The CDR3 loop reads CASSFAIAEYEQYF. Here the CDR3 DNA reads TGTGCCAGCAGTTTCGCGATAGCGGAATACGAGCAGTACTTC.

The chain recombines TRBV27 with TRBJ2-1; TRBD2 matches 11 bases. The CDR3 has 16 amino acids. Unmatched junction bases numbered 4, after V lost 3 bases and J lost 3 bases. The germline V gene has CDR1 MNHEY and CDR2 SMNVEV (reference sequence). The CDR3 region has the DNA TGTGCCAGCAGTTTGCTAGCGGGAGGTCGCTACAATGAGCAGTTCTTC. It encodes CASSLLAGGRYNEQFF.

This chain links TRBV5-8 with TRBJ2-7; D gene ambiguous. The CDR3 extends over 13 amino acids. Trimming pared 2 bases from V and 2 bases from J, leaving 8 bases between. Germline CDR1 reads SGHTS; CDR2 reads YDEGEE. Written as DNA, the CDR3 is TGTGCCAGCAGCTTCCTCGGAGCCTACGAGCAGTACTTC. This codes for CASSFLGAYEQYF.

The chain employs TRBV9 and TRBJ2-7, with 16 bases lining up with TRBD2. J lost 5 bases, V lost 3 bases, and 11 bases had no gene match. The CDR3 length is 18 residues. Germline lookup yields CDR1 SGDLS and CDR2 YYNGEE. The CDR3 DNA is TGTGCCAGCAGCGCACCAAGTGGGACTAGCGGGGGGGCTCACGAGCAGTACTTC. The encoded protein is CASSAPSGTSGGAHEQYF.

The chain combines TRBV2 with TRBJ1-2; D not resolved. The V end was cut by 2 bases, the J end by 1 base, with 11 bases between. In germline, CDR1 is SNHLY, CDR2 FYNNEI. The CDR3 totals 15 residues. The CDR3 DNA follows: TGTGCCAGCAGTGAACGGCAGGCGAGTAACTATGGCTACACCTTC. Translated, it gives CASSERQASNYGYTF. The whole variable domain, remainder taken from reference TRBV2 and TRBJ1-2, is EPEVTQTPSHQVTQMGQEVILRCVPISNHLYFYWYRQILGQKVEFLVSFYNNEISEKSEIFDDQFSVERPDGSNFTLKIRSTKLEDSAMYFCASSERQASNYGYTFGSGTRLTVV.

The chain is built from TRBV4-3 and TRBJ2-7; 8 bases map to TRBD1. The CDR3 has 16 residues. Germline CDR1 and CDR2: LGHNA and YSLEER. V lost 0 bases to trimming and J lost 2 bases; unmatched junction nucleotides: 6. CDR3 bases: TGCGCCAGCAGCCAAGATCCTCCAGGGGGCCCCTACGAGCAGTACTTC. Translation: CASSQDPPGGPYEQYF.

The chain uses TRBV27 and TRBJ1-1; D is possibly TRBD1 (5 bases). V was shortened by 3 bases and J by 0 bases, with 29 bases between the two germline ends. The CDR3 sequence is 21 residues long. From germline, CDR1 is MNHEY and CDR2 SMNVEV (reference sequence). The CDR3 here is CASSFCRVGLSCASLNTEAFF. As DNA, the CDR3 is TGTGCCAGCAGTTTCTGCAGGGTTGGTCTCTCATGTGCGTCCCTGAACACTGAAGCTTTCTTT.

CDR3 sequence: CASSSPAKETQYF. Here the CDR3 DNA reads TGTGCCAGCAGCTCCCCAGCGAAAGAGACCCAGTACTTC. The rearrangement joins TRBV7-6 to TRBJ2-5; no clear D. The CDR3 totals 13 residues. The V end was cut by 4 bases, the J end by 3 bases, with 9 bases between. Per germline, CDR1 SGHVS and CDR2 FNYEAQ. Full variable domain (outside the CDR3, taken from reference TRBV7-6 and TRBJ2-5): GAGVSQSPRYKVTKRGQDVALRCDPISGHVSLYWYRQALGQGPEFLTYFNYEAQQDKSGLPNDRFSAERPEGSISTLTIQRTEQRDSAMYRCASSSPAKETQYFGPGTRLLVL.

The CDR3 spells CASSPTGVLNEQFF. In DNA, the CDR3 is TGCGCCAGCAGCCCCACAGGGGTTCTCAATGAGCAGTTCTTC. The chain is built from TRBV5-1 and TRBJ2-1; TRBD1 agrees at 7 bases. Trimming took 4 bases from V and 6 from J; bases not matched to a gene: 7. Looked up from germline, CDR1 is SGHRS and CDR2 is YFSETQ. CDR3 length: 14 residues.

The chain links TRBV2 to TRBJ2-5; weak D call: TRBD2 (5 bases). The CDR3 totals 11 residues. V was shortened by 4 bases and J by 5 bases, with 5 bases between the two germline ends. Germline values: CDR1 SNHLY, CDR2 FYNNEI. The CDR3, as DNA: TGTGCCAGCAGTGCGGGGGAGACCCAGTACTTC. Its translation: CASSAGETQYF.

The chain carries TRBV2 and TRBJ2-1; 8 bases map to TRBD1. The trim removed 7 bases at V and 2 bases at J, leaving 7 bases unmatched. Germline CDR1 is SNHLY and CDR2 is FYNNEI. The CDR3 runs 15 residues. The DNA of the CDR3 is TGTGCCAGCACCACGGACAGGGTAGCCTACAATGAGCAGTTCTTC. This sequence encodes CASTTDRVAYNEQFF.

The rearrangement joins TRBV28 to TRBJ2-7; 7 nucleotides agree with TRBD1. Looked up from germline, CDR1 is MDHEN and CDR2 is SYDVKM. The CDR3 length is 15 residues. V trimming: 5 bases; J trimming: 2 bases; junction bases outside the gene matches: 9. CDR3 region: CASSPPGQTAYEQYF. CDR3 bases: TGTGCCAGCAGTCCACCGGGACAGACGGCCTACGAGCAGTACTTC.